These 23 T cell receptor beta chains originate from one sample sequenced in a study of beta chain features in type 1 diabetes. Expressed TCRB transcripts were sequenced because the entire RNA isolate underwent reverse transcription. Profiling relied on immunoSEQ multiplex PCR, and the TCRdb table lists in-frame clones only, not all of them. The sample carries roughly 150,000 clones, 7.5% to 8.5% recorded once. General study results and limits: Shorter TCRB CDR3s, moderately but significantly so, marked every one of the four CD4+ subsets in Type 1 diabetes patients.

No antigen has been assigned to these receptors. The sample consisted of central memory CD4+ T cells from blood. Receptor source: a young man with type 1 diabetes.

The chain couples TRBV5-1 to TRBJ2-7, with 7 bases lining up with TRBD2. Germline-derived CDR1 and CDR2 are SGHRS and YFSETQ. CDR3 length equals 13 residues. Trimming removed 0 bases from V and 11 bases from J; junction bases left unmatched: 8. The CDR3 spells CASSLDAVGGEYF. The CDR3 coding sequence is TGCGCCAGCAGCTTGGATGCGGTGGGGGGGGAGTACTTC.

Points on this clone: This same CDR3 is encoded by further DNA sequences in the sample. The chain links TRBV15 to TRBJ2-1, with a weak D call TRBD2 (5 bases). Deletions cut 0 bases from V and 10 bases from J, with 7 bases between. Germline assignment: CDR1 LNHNV and CDR2 YYDKDF (reference sequence). The CDR3 spans 12 residues. The CDR3 sequence: CATSRDRGEQFF. The CDR3 DNA reads TGTGCCACCAGCAGAGATCGGGGAGAGCAGTTCTTC.

This clone has a handful of counts. The gene calls are TRBV6-5 and TRBJ1-1; D remains ambiguous. The CDR3 is 14 residues long. Trimming removed 2 bases from V and 5 bases from J, with 12 bases in between. Germline V CDR1 and CDR2: MNHEY, SVGAGI. The CDR3 is CASSYGPSGTEAFF. CDR3 DNA: TGTGCCAGCAGTTACGGGCCTTCGGGGACTGAAGCTTTCTTT.

The rearrangement uses TRBV28 and TRBJ1-1; 10 bases align to TRBD1. Germline trimming cut 1 base from V and 5 bases from J; bases unmatched to any gene: 4. The CDR3 totals 15 residues. Germline lookup yields CDR1 MDHEN and CDR2 SYDVKM. The CDR3 DNA reads as TGTGCCAGCAGTTTATCCGGGACAGGGGAAACTGAAGCTTTCTTT. Protein: CASSLSGTGETEAFF.

Only a few counts were recorded for this clone. The rearrangement joins TRBV7-9 to TRBJ2-3; 9 nucleotides align to TRBD2. CDR3 length equals 13 residues. After removal of 8 bases from V and 1 base from J, the junction contained 1 base not matched to a gene. Germline assignment: CDR1 SEHNR and CDR2 FQNEAQ (reference sequence). The CDR3 sequence is CASSSGGTDTQYF. The CDR3 DNA follows: TGTGCCAGCTCTAGCGGGGGCACAGATACGCAGTATTTT.

This clone was seen a handful of times. The chain links TRBV7-2 to TRBJ1-1; D perhaps matches TRBD1 (5 bases). This CDR3 has 15 residues. The germline V gene encodes CDR1 SGHTA and CDR2 FQGNSA. V lost 5 bases, J lost 7 bases, and 20 bases lay in between. The CDR3 is CASSGGVRQGGEAFF. In nucleotides, the CDR3 is TGTGCCAGCAGCGGTGGGGTACGGCAGGGCGGTGAAGCTTTCTTT.

This clone was recorded at least ten times. This chain joins TRBV9 and TRBJ2-3, with 11 bases lining up with TRBD2. Looked up from germline, CDR1 is SGDLS and CDR2 is YYNGEE. The CDR3 length is 17 residues. Trimming at V came to 1 base and at J to 2 bases, leaving 6 bases not matched to a gene. The CDR3 DNA sequence: TGTGCCAGCAGCGTAAGCTCTAGCGGGGGGTACACAGATACGCAGTATTTT. It is translated as CASSVSSSGGYTDTQYF.

This sequence joins TRBV5-5 and TRBJ2-5; perhaps TRBD1 as D (6 bases). The CDR3 contains 15 residues. Germline assignment: CDR1 SGHKS and CDR2 YYEKEE (reference sequence). Deletions cut 0 bases from V and 5 bases from J, with 14 bases between. CDR3: CASSLVRGQDETQYF. The CDR3 nucleotides read TGTGCCAGCAGCTTGGTACGGGGACAAGATGAGACCCAGTACTTC.

This chain uses TRBV5-1 with TRBJ2-7, with D hard to call. Germline values: CDR1 SGHRS, CDR2 YFSETQ. The CDR3 spans 13 residues. V gave up 0 bases and J gave up 5 bases, with 9 bases separating them. The CDR3 protein is CASSLGSANEQYF. The CDR3, as DNA: TGCGCCAGCAGCTTGGGATCAGCGAACGAGCAGTACTTC.

This clone was seen more than once but under ten times. This chain links TRBV5-1 with TRBJ2-1, with 11 bases aligning to TRBD2. There are 16 residues in the CDR3. Germline-derived CDR1 and CDR2 are SGHRS and YFSETQ. The V and J ends lost 6 bases and 9 bases, in that order; junction bases with no gene match: 14. The CDR3 sequence: CASTPITSGSSGEQFF. The CDR3 region has the DNA TGCGCCAGCACCCCAATCACTAGCGGGAGTTCGGGTGAGCAGTTCTTC.

The gene calls are TRBV9 and TRBJ2-3, with D unclear. V shed 0 bases and J shed 0 bases, with 8 bases lying between them. Germline values: CDR1 SGDLS, CDR2 YYNGEE. This CDR3 has 15 residues. CDR3 bases: TGTGCCAGCAGCGTAGACGCGGCTAGCACAGATACGCAGTATTTT. Protein product: CASSVDAASTDTQYF. Looking up the rest from reference TRBV9 and TRBJ2-3 gives the full variable domain: DSGVTQTPKHLITATGQRVTLRCSPRSGDLSVYWYQQSLDQGLQFLIQYYNGEERAKGNILERFSAQQFPDLHSELNLSSLELGDSALYFCASSVDAASTDTQYFGPGTRLTVL.

This clone was found a few times. The J gene is TRBJ1-5, the V gene TRBV28; the match to TRBD1 covers 7 bases. This CDR3 contains 14 residues. V trimming: 6 bases; J trimming: 3 bases; junction bases outside the gene matches: 5. Per germline, CDR1 MDHEN and CDR2 SYDVKM. Here the CDR3 DNA reads TGTGCCAGCAGGAAGGGACAGTTCAATCAGCCCCAGCATTTT. This sequence encodes CASRKGQFNQPQHF. The full variable domain, in which reference TRBV28 and TRBJ1-5 provide the parts outside the CDR3, is DVKVTQSSRYLVKRTGEKVFLECVQDMDHENMFWYRQDPGLGLRLIYFSYDVKMKEKGDIPEGYSVSREKKERFSLILESASTNQTSMYLCASRKGQFNQPQHFGDGTRLSIL.

The sample holds a few counts of this clone. This sequence joins TRBV30 and TRBJ1-2, with 8 positions matching TRBD1. The germline V gene encodes CDR1 GTSNPN and CDR2 SVGIG (reference sequence). V lost 0 bases, J lost 7 bases, and 4 bases stayed unmatched. The CDR3 is made up of 13 amino acids. The chain's CDR3 is CAWSVQGGGGYTF. CDR3 nucleotides: TGTGCCTGGAGTGTACAGGGGGGAGGTGGCTACACCTTC. Using reference TRBV30 and TRBJ1-2 for the parts outside the CDR3, the full variable domain is SQTIHQWPATLVQPVGSPLSLECTVEGTSNPNLYWYRQAAGRGLQLLFYSVGIGQISSEVPQNLSASRPQDRQFILSSKKLLLSDSGFYLCAWSVQGGGGYTFGSGTRLTVV.

The chain is built from TRBV15 and TRBJ1-2, with TRBD1 matching over 10 bases. In germline, CDR1 is LNHNV, CDR2 YYDKDF (reference sequence). Unmatched junction bases numbered 9, after V lost 5 bases and J lost 3 bases. The CDR3 extends over 16 amino acids. The CDR3: CATSQMPDRGYYGYTF. CDR3 sequence (DNA): TGTGCCACCAGCCAAATGCCGGACAGGGGGTACTATGGCTACACCTTC.

This clone was seen ten or more times. The chain joins TRBV7-7 to TRBJ2-3; TRBD1 matches at 7 bases. This CDR3 spans 15 amino acids. Trimming took 5 bases from V and 2 from J; bases not matched to a gene: 7. CDR1 and CDR2 from the germline V gene are SSHAT and FNYEAQ (reference sequence). The CDR3 sequence: CASSAGDRYTDTQYF. The CDR3 nucleotides read TGTGCCAGCAGCGCAGGGGACAGATACACAGATACGCAGTATTTT.

This chain uses TRBV2 with TRBJ2-7; D perhaps matches TRBD1 (6 bases). There are 14 residues in the CDR3. With 6 bases removed from V and 3 bases from J, the gap between germline ends came to 15 bases. Germline loops: CDR1 SNHLY, CDR2 FYNNEI. CDR3 sequence (DNA): TGTGCCAGCAGGAATGGGGACATTAACTACGAGCAGTACTTC. As protein: CASRNGDINYEQYF.

The chain combines TRBV5-1 with TRBJ2-7, with D possibly matching TRBD1 (6 bases). The CDR3 spans 13 residues. Germline V lookup: CDR1 SGHRS, CDR2 YFSETQ. Trimming left V 2 bases short and J 1 base short, with 7 bases between. In nucleotides, the CDR3 is TGCGCCAGCAGCTTAGACAGGTCCTACGAGCAGTACTTC. This translates into CASSLDRSYEQYF.

The rearrangement links TRBV30 to TRBJ2-7, with 9 positions matching TRBD2. CDR3 size: 16 residues. Trimming at V came to 4 bases and at J to 3 bases, leaving 13 bases not matched to a gene. CDR1 is GTSNPN and CDR2 is SVGIG in the germline V gene (reference sequence). For the CDR3, the DNA is TGTGCCTGGAAGTCACCCCTAGCGGGAACCGACTACGAGCAGTACTTC. Residues: CAWKSPLAGTDYEQYF.

The chain employs TRBV11-2 and TRBJ2-3, with no clear D. Germline V gene lookup returns CDR1 SGHAT and CDR2 FQNNGV. The CDR3 has 12 residues. V was trimmed by 6 bases and J by 0 bases, leaving 4 bases between them. CDR3 in DNA: TGTGCCAGCAGTGTAAGCACAGATACGCAGTATTTT. Translated: CASSVSTDTQYF.

This clone appeared a few times. This sequence joins TRBV2 and TRBJ1-5; 7 bases map to TRBD1. This CDR3 has 13 amino acids. Germline loops: CDR1 SNHLY, CDR2 FYNNEI. The junction had 7 bases not matched to a gene; V was cut back by 8 bases and J by 6 bases. The CDR3 protein is CASATGTSQPQHF. The CDR3 coding sequence is TGTGCCAGCGCGACAGGGACGAGTCAGCCCCAGCATTTT. Drawing the rest from reference TRBV2 and TRBJ1-5, the complete variable domain is EPEVTQTPSHQVTQMGQEVILRCVPISNHLYFYWYRQILGQKVEFLVSFYNNEISEKSEIFDDQFSVERPDGSNFTLKIRSTKLEDSAMYFCASATGTSQPQHFGDGTRLSIL.

There are a few counts of this clone. CDR3 nucleotide sequence: TGTGCCAGCAGTTTATCCCTAAATCAGGGGGCGTCCACTGAAGCTTTCTTT. It specifies CASSLSLNQGASTEAFF. The chain recombines TRBV28 with TRBJ1-1, with TRBD1 identical over 8 bases. V shed 1 base, J shed 4 bases, and the junction held 11 bases outside the gene matches. CDR3 length equals 17 residues. CDR1 and CDR2 from the germline V gene are MDHEN and SYDVKM. The full variable domain, in which reference TRBV28 and TRBJ1-1 provide the parts outside the CDR3, is DVKVTQSSRYLVKRTGEKVFLECVQDMDHENMFWYRQDPGLGLRLIYFSYDVKMKEKGDIPEGYSVSREKKERFSLILESASTNQTSMYLCASSLSLNQGASTEAFFGQGTRLTVV.

The V call is TRBV27, the J call TRBJ1-2; 7 nucleotides agree with TRBD1. Germline V gene lookup returns CDR1 MNHEY and CDR2 SMNVEV (reference sequence). V lost 4 bases, J lost 9 bases, and 5 bases stayed unmatched. There are 12 residues in the CDR3. The CDR3 spells CASSYSGGSYTF. Written as DNA, the CDR3 is TGTGCCAGCAGTTATTCAGGGGGGAGCTACACCTTC.

V gene TRBV7-2 combines with J gene TRBJ1-5; maybe TRBD1 (5 bases). The CDR3 loop spans 13 amino acids. V dropped 3 bases and J dropped 5 bases, with 8 bases sitting between them. The germline V gene encodes CDR1 SGHTA and CDR2 FQGNSA. Here the CDR3 reads CASSLQGYQPQHF. CDR3 bases: TGTGCCAGCAGCTTGCAGGGTTATCAGCCCCAGCATTTT.